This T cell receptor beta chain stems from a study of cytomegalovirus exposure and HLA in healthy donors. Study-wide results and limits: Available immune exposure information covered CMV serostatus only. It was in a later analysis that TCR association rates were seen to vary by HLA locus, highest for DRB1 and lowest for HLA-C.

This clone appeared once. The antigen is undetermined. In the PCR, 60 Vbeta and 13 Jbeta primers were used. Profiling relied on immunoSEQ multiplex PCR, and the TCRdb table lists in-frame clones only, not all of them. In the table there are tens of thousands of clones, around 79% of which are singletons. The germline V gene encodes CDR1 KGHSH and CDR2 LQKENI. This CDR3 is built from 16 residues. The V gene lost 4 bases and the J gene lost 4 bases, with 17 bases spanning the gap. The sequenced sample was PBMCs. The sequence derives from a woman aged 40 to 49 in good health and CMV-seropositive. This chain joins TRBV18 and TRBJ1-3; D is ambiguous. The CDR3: CASSLQNPGFGNTIYF. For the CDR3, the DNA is TGTGCCAGCTCACTACAGAATCCGGGATTCGGAAACACCATATATTTT.